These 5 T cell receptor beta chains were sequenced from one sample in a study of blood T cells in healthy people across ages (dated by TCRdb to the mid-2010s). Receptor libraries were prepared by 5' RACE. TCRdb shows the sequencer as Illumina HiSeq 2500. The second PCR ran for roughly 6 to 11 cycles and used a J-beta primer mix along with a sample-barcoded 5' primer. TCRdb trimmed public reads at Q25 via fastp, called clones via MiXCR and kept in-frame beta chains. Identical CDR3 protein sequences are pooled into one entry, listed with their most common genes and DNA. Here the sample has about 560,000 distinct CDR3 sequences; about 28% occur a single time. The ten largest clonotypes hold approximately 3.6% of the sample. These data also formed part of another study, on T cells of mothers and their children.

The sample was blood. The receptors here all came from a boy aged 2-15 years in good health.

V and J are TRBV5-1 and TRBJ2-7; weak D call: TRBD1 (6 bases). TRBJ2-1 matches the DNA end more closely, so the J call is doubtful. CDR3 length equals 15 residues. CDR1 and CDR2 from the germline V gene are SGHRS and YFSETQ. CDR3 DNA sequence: TGCGCCAGCAGCTGGGTGGAGGACAGTTACAATGAGCAGTTCTTC. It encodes CASSWVEDSYNEQFF.

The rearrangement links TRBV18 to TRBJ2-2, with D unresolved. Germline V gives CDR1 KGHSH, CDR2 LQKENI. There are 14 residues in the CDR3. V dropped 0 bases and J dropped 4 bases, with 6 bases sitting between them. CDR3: CASSPPARTGELFF. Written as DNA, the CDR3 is TGTGCCAGCTCACCACCGGCGCGCACCGGGGAGCTGTTTTTT.

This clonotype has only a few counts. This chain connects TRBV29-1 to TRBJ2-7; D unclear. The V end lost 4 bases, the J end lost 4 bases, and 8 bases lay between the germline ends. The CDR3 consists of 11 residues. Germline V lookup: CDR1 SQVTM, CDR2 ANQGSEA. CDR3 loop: CSVGEEYEQYF. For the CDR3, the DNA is TGCAGCGTTGGAGAGGAATACGAGCAGTACTTC.

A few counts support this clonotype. CDR3 nucleotide sequence: TGTGCCACCAGCCCTGGTGTAAGGGGAAGTTATGGCTACACCTTC. It specifies CATSPGVRGSYGYTF. The chain employs TRBV15 and TRBJ1-2; the D gene is possibly TRBD1 (5 bases). The CDR3 contains 15 residues. CDR1 and CDR2 from the germline V gene are LNHNV and YYDKDF (reference sequence). V was shortened by 5 bases and J by 5 bases, with 18 bases between the two germline ends.

CDR3 region: CASSLGGHTGELFF. CDR3 coding DNA: TGTGCCAGCAGTTTGGGGGGACACACCGGGGAGCTGTTTTTT. This sequence joins TRBV27 and TRBJ2-2, with a weak D call TRBD2 (6 bases). V was trimmed by 3 bases and J by 3 bases, leaving 8 bases between them. The CDR3 is 14 amino acids. In germline, CDR1 is MNHEY, CDR2 SMNVEV (reference sequence).